This is a list of T cell receptor beta chains from one sample in a study of T cell repertoires in cytomegalovirus infection. TCRdb itself ran the reads through MiXCR, one entry per CDR3 protein. The data hold around 230,000 distinct CDR3 sequences, with roughly 6.5% observed a single time. Sequencing used PBMCs. The source of these receptors is a human donor in good health (CMV status not recorded). Some clones in this sample may be carry-over from other donors' samples. CDR3s leave out the opening cysteine and the closing phenylalanine or tryptophan.

v_gene,CDR3aa
TRBV6-2/TRBV6-3,ASSYTDRANTGELF
TRBV7-9,ASSAINQPQH
TRBV28,ASSLWAQNNQPQH
TRBV4-2,ASSLGQGRNSPLH
TRBV9,ASSAGTKTEAF
TRBV7-2,ASSPGLGDYYGYT
TRBV5-1,ASSIGGNTEAF
TRBV6-1,ASRPGTGNQPQH
TRBV29-1,SALTGSLYGYT
TRBV25-1,ASSGLGQGEETQY
TRBV19,ASSIDTGNTEAF
TRBV11-2,ASSLADKGQPQH
TRBV6-2/TRBV6-3,ASSDGTGLGRRQPQH
TRBV2,AGTQWRGSPLH
TRBV9,ASSAEDGGPYEQY